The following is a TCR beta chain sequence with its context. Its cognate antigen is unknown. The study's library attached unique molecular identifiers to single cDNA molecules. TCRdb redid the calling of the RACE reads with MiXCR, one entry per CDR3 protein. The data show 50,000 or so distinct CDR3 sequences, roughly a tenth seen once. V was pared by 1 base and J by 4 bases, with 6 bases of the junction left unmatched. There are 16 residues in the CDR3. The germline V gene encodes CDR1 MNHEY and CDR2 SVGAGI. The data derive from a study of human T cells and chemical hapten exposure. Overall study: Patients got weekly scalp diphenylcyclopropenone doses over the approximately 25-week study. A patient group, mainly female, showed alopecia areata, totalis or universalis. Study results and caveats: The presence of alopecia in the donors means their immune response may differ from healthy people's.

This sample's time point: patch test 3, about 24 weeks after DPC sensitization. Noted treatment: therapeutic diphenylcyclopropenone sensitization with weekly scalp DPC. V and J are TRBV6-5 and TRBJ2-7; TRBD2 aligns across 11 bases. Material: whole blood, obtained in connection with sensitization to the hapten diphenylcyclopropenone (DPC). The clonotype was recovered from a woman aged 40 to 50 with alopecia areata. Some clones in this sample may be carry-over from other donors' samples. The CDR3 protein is CASSYYARTSGYEQYF. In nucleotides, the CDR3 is TGTGCCAGCAGTTACTACGCTAGGACTAGCGGGTACGAGCAGTACTTC.